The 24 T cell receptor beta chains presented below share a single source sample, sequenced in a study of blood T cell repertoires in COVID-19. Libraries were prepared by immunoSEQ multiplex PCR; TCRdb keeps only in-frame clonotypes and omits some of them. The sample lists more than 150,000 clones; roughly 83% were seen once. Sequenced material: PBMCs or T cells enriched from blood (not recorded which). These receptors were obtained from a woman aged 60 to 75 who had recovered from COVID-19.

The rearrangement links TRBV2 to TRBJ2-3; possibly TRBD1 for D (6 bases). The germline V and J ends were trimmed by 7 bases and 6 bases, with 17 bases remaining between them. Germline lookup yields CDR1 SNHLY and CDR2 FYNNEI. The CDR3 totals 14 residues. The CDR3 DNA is TGTGCCAGCACCCGGGACACTCGGACCGATACGCAGTATTTT. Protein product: CASTRDTRTDTQYF.

The CDR3 region is CASWTGISNQPQHF. CDR3 sequence (DNA): TGTGCCAGCTGGACAGGAATTAGCAATCAGCCCCAGCATTTT. The V gene is TRBV6-5, the J gene TRBJ1-5, with 7 bases lining up with TRBD1. CDR1 and CDR2 (germline): MNHEY, SVGAGI. This CDR3 contains 14 residues. Germline trimming cut 8 bases from V and 0 bases from J; bases unmatched to any gene: 4.

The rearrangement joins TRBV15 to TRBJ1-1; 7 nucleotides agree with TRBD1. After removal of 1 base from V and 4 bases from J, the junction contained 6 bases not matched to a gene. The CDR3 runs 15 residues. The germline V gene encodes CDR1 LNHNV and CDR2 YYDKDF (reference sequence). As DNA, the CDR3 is TGTGCCACCAGCAGAGTAGGAGGGGGCGGCACTGAAGCTTTCTTT. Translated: CATSRVGGGGTEAFF.

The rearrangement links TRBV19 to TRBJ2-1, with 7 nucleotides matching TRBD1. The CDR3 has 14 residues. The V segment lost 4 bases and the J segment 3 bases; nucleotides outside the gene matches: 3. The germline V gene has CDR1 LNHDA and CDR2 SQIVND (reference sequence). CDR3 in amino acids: CASSTSGGYNEQFF. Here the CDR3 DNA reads TGTGCCAGTAGTACGTCAGGGGGCTACAATGAGCAGTTCTTC.

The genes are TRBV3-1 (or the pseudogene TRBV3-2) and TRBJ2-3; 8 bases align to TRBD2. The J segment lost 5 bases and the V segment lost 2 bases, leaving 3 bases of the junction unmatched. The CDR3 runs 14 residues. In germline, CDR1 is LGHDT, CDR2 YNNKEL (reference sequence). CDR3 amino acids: CASSQMGTRDTQYF. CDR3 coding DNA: TGTGCCAGCAGCCAAATGGGGACTAGAGATACGCAGTATTTT.

The CDR3 spells CASSPDRNTGELFF. The CDR3 DNA reads TGTGCCAGCTCACCAGACAGAAACACCGGGGAGCTGTTTTTT. The chain recombines TRBV18 with TRBJ2-2; TRBD1 is a possible D gene (5 bases). Deletions cut 2 bases from V and 2 bases from J, with 6 bases between. The CDR3 has 14 residues. Germline CDR1 reads KGHSH; CDR2 reads LQKENI.

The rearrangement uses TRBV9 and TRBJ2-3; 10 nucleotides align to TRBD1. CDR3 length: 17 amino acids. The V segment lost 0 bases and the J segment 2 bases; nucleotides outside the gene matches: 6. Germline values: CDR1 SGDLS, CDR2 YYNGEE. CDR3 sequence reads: CASSVGPGQGITDTQYF. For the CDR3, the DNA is TGTGCCAGCAGCGTAGGCCCGGGACAGGGGATCACAGATACGCAGTATTTT.

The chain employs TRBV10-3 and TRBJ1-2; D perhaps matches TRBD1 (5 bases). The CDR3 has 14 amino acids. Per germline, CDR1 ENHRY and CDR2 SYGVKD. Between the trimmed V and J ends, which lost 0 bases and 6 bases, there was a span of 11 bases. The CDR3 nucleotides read TGTGCCATCAGTGAGTCGGAGGGGCGGGATGGCTACACCTTC. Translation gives CAISESEGRDGYTF.

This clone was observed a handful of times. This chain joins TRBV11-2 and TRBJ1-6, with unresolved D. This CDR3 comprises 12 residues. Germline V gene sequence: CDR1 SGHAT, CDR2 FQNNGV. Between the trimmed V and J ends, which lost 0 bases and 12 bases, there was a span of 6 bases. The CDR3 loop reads CASSLEAGPLHF. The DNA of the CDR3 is TGTGCCAGCAGCTTAGAGGCAGGACCCCTCCACTTT.

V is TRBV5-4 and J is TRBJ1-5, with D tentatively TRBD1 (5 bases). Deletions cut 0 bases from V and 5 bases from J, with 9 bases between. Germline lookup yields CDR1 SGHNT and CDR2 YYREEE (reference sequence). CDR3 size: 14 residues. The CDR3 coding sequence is TGTGCCAGCAGCTTGGGGGGCGGAGATCAGCCCCAGCATTTT. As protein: CASSLGGGDQPQHF. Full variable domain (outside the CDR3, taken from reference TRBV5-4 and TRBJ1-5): ETGVTQSPTHLIKTRGQQVTLRCSSQSGHNTVSWYQQALGQGPQFIFQYYREEENGRGNFPPRFSGLQFPNYSSELNVNALELDDSALYLCASSLGGGDQPQHFGDGTRLSIL.

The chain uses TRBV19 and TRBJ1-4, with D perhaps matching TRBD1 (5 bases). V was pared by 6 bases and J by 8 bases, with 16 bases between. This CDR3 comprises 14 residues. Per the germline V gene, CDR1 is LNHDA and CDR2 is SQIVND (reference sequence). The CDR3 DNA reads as TGTGCCAGTAGATTGGAGACAGAGAGAGAAAAACTGTTTTTT. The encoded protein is CASRLETEREKLFF. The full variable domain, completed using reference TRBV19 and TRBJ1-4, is DGGITQSPKYLFRKEGQNVTLSCEQNLNHDAMYWYRQDPGQGLRLIYYSQIVNDFQKGDIAEGYSVSREKKESFPLTVTSAQKNPTAFYLCASRLETEREKLFFGSGTQLSVL.

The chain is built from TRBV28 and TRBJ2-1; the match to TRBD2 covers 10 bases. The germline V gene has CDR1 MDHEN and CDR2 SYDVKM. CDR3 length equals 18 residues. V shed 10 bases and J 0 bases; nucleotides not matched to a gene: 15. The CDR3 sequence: CATRGPSGSLISYNEQFF. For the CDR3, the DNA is TGTGCCACCCGAGGACCTAGCGGGAGTCTCATCTCCTACAATGAGCAGTTCTTC.

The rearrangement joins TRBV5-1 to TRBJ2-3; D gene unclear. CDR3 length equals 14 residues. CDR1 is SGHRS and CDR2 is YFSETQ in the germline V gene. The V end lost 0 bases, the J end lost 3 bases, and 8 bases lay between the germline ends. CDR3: CASSLALVTDTQYF. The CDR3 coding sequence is TGCGCCAGCAGCTTGGCCTTAGTGACAGATACGCAGTATTTT.

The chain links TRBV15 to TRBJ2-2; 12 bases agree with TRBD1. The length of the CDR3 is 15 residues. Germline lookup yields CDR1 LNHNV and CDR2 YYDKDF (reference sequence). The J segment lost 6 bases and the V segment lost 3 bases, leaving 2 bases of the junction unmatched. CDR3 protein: CATSSGDRGPGELFF. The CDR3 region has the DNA TGTGCCACCAGCAGTGGGGACAGGGGGCCCGGGGAGCTGTTTTTT.

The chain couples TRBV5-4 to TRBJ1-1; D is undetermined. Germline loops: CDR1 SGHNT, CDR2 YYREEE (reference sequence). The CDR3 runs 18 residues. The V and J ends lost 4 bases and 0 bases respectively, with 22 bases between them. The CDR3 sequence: CASSPTLARVVMNTEAFF. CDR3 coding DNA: TGTGCCAGCAGCCCAACCCTGGCCCGGGTGGTGATGAACACTGAAGCTTTCTTT.

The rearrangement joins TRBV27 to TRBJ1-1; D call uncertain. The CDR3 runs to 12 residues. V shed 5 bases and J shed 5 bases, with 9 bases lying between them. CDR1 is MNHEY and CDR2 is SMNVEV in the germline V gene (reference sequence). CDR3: CASSKTLTEAFF. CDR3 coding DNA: TGTGCCAGCAGTAAGACTCTGACTGAAGCTTTCTTT.

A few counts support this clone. This CDR3 is CASSQDFLRELDEQYF. The CDR3 DNA is TGTGCCAGCAGCCAAGATTTTTTAAGGGAGCTCGACGAGCAGTACTTC. The genes are TRBV3-1 (or the pseudogene TRBV3-2) and TRBJ2-7, with D possibly being TRBD2 (5 bases). This CDR3 spans 16 amino acids. Trimming took off 0 bases at V and 5 bases at J, with 17 bases between the two ends. Per germline, CDR1 LGHDT and CDR2 YNNKEL (reference sequence).

In DNA form, the CDR3 reads TGTGCCAGCAGTTTGCGAGACAGGGGTTACGAGCAGTACTTC. Translating gives CASSLRDRGYEQYF. V and J are TRBV28 and TRBJ2-7; TRBD1 agrees at 8 bases. The length of the CDR3 is 14 residues. From germline, CDR1 is MDHEN and CDR2 SYDVKM. The V gene end was trimmed by 3 bases and the J gene end by 4 bases; junction bases not matched to a gene: 5.

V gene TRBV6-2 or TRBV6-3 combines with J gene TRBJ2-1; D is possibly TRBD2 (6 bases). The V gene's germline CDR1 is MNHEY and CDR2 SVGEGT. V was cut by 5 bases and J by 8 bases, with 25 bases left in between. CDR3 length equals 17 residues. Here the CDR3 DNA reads TGTGCCAGCAGTAGGCCCGCCAGGAGCGGGTCTGGCGATGAGCAGTTCTTC. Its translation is CASSRPARSGSGDEQFF.

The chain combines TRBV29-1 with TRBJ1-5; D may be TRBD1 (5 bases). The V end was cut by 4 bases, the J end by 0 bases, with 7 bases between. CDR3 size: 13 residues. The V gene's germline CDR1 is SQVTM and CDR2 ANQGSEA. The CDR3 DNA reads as TGCAGCGTTGGACAGTCTAGCAATCAGCCCCAGCATTTT. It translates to CSVGQSSNQPQHF. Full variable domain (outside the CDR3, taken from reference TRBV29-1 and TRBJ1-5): SAVISQKPSRDICQRGTSLTIQCQVDSQVTMMFWYRQQPGQSLTLIATANQGSEATYESGFVIDKFPISRPNLTFSTLTVSNMSPEDSSIYLCSVGQSSNQPQHFGDGTRLSIL.

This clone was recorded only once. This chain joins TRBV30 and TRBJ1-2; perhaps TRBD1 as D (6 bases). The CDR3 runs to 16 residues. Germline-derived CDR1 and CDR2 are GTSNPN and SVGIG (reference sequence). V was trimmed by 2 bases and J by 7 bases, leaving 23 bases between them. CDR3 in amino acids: CAWSPLWTRGASGYTF. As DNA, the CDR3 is TGTGCCTGGAGTCCCCTGTGGACCAGGGGAGCCAGTGGCTACACCTTC.

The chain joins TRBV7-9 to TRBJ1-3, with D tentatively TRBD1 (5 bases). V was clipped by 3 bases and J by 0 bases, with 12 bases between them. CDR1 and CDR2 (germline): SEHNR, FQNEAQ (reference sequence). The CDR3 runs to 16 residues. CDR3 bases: TGTGCCAGCAGCTTCGGTCGGGGGACCTCTGGAAACACCATATATTTT. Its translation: CASSFGRGTSGNTIYF.

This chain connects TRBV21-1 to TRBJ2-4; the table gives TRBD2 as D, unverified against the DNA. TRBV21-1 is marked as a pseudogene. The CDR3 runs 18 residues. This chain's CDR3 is CASSHGVSDGRDKNIQYF. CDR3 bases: TGTGCCAGCAGTCACGGGGTTTCGGACGGAAGGGACAAAAACATTCAGTACTTC.

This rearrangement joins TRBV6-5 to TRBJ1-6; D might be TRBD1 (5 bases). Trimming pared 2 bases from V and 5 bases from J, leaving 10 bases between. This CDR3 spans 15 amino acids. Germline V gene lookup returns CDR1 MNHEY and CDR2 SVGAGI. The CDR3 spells CASSYDRGDNSPLHF. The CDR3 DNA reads TGTGCCAGCAGTTACGATCGGGGGGATAATTCACCCCTCCACTTT.